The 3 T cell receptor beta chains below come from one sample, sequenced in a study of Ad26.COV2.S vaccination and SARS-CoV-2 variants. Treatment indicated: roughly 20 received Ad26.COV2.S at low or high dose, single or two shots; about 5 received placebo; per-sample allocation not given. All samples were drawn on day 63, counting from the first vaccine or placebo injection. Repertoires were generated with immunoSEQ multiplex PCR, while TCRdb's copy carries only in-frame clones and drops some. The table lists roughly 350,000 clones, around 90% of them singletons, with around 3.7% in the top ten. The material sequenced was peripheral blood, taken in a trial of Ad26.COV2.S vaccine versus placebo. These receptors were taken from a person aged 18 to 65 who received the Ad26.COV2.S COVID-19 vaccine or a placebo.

CDR3 loop: CASSLGTAQFIEAFF. CDR3 DNA sequence: TGCGCCAGCAGCTTGGGAACGGCACAGTTTATTGAAGCTTTCTTT. The chain uses TRBV5-1 and TRBJ1-1; no clear D gene. CDR3 length: 15 amino acids. V lost 0 bases, J lost 7 bases, and 16 bases lay in between. Germline V CDR1 and CDR2: SGHRS, YFSETQ.

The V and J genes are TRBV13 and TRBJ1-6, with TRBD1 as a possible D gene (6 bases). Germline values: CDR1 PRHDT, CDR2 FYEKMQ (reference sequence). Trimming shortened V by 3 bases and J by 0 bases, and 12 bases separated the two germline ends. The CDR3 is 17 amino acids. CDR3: CASSFLTGSSYNSPLHF. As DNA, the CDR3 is TGTGCCAGCAGCTTCTTAACAGGGAGCTCCTATAATTCACCCCTCCACTTT.

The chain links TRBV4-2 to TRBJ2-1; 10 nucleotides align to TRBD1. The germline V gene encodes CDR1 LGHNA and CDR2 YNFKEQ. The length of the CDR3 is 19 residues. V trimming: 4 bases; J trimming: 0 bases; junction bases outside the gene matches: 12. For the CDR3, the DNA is TGTGCCAGCAGCCCCCGGGACAGGGGTCCATTTAGCTCCTACAATGAGCAGTTCTTC. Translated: CASSPRDRGPFSSYNEQFF.